Sequencing of this T cell receptor (beta chain) was carried out in a study of early T cells in non-severe SARS-CoV-2 infection. On the study more broadly: Investigators sequenced bulk RNA drawn from unsorted whole blood, and chains remained unpaired.

As concerns this clonotype: What it binds is not known.

Individual cDNA molecules carried attached unique molecular identifiers. TCRdb re-derived calls from the 5' RACE reads in MiXCR, one entry per CDR3 protein. In the table there are tens of thousands of distinct CDR3 sequences, 14% to 15% of which are singletons. General study findings and limits: The VDJdb matching leaned toward anti-spike CD8 responses and overlooked private and CD4 specificities.

This receptor was identified in an adult who was a healthcare worker with PCR-confirmed SARS-CoV-2 infection or an uninfected control (not recorded which). This specimen consisted of whole blood, obtained at baseline.

The CDR3 DNA is TGTGCCAGCAGTGACGGTAATTCACCCCTCCACTTT. Encoded protein: CASSDGNSPLHF. This rearrangement joins TRBV6-4 to TRBJ1-6, with D hard to call. V lost 2 bases to trimming and J lost 6 bases, with 2 bases between them. The CDR3 sequence is 12 residues long. Germline V lookup: CDR1 MRHNA, CDR2 SNTAGT.